This T cell receptor beta chain was found in a study of blood T cell repertoires in COVID-19. Study summary: Samples representing acute and convalescent COVID-19 were sourced from the United States, Italy and Spain. T cells, B-cell-depleted T cells, or PBMCs supplied cDNA or gDNA.

In the original workflow: Reference gene primers were amplified, and this amplification served to estimate nucleated cell counts. Sequencing used immunoSEQ multiplex PCR; TCRdb keeps in-frame clones, though not all of them. Clonal size and the V and J genes are those of that table, whereas D and trimming came from the DNA. The table includes about 160,000 clones, 85% detected once. The sequenced sample consisted of peripheral blood. This TCR was sampled from a man in his forties or fifties with acute or convalescent COVID-19.

Here the CDR3 reads CASSKTDRDGYTF. In nucleotides, the CDR3 is TGTGCCAGCAGCAAGACAGACAGGGACGGCTACACCTTC. This chain joins TRBV9 and TRBJ1-2; 7 nucleotides align to TRBD1. V lost 4 bases, J lost 8 bases, and 8 bases stayed unmatched. This CDR3 has 13 amino acids. CDR1 and CDR2 (germline): SGDLS, YYNGEE.